This TCR beta chain is drawn from a study of cytomegalovirus exposure and HLA in healthy donors (dated by TCRdb to the late 2010s). About the investigation overall: According to a later analysis, the 100 to 150 validation repertoires were produced on the same platform as the approximately 610 repertoires of the first cohort. The aim of the study was to test whether cataloging public T cell receptors could identify signatures of past pathogen exposure. In addition to the first cohort of around 670 subjects, a separate validation cohort of approximately 130 different subjects was used. High-throughput TCR immunosequencing, statistical association of individual TCRs with disease status, and machine learning were combined to predict cytomegalovirus infection status.

As for this clone: Its binding antigen is unknown. No base qualities exist here, and no much larger clone lies one base off it.

Preparation of the library involved the immunoSEQ multiplex PCR assay. The study's processing was this. A statistical classification framework was built for diagnosing cytomegalovirus status from the catalog of TCR beta chain sequences. TCRdb took this table from immuneACCESS and kept in-frame rearrangements with V and J called. Such tables lack part of the clones; where checked against another copy, unresolved V genes explain under half of the gap, and the rest is unexplained. D and trimming come from the DNA, and the V and J calls and clone size come from that table. The sample records some 250,000 clones, 90% of which are singletons. In total, the top ten clones hold around 0.34% of the sample. Summary of the overall study and its limitations: The validation cohort had no HLA typing available for a later analysis, so co-occurrence within that cohort was assessed over all 110 or so repertoires. Across donors, most TCR sequences were observed very rarely, whereas some public TCRs were present in many individuals. The classifier was reported to diagnose cytomegalovirus status with high specificity and sensitivity in both the original and validation cohorts. The authors suggested that the approach could potentially be extended to other disease states and immunological phenotypes. A total of fewer than 200 TCR beta chains were listed by the study as associated with cytomegalovirus. A later analysis found that TCRs clustered in the first cohort also tended to co-occur in the 100 to 150 validation repertoires, with more than 90% of cluster scores above 0. In vitro tests confirmed that three of the cytomegalovirus-associated TCR beta chains recognize cytomegalovirus antigens.

The donors belonged to the validation cohort of about 120 subjects, which was separate from the approximately 660-subject first cohort. The CDR3 contains 18 residues, cysteine and phenylalanine counted. This entry keeps only the CDR3 DNA: 54 bases, framed from base 1. CDR1 and CDR2 were assigned from the germline V gene as SGDLS and YYNGEE. The junction shows trimming of 0 bases on V and 5 bases on J, plus 23 bases between the germline ends. The specimen was PBMCs. The clonotype was recovered from a woman between 18 and 29 years old in good health and CMV-seronegative. Here the chain combines TRBV9 and TRBJ1-2; TRBD1 might be the D gene, on 5 matching bases. The CDR3 protein: CASSVGQRDGRSRYGYTF. The DNA sequence is TGTGCCAGCAGCGTAGGGCAGCGGGACGGCCGGTCGAGGTATGGCTACACCTTC.